The entry that follows covers one TCR beta chain sequence. As yet, its antigen is unknown. The PCR ran on 60 Vbeta and 13 Jbeta primers. The protocol was immunoSEQ multiplex PCR, while the TCRdb copy is restricted to in-frame clones and leaves out a portion. Of 200,000 to 250,000 clones in the sample, 70% were seen once. The CDR3 is 14 amino acids. From germline, CDR1 is LNHNV and CDR2 YYDKDF (reference sequence). The junction had 5 bases not matched to a gene; V was cut back by 0 bases and J by 10 bases. The data were obtained in a study of cytomegalovirus exposure and HLA in healthy donors. Study-wide results and limits: Later analysis suggested most CMV-associated TCR beta chains were HLA-restricted. In a later analysis, at a false discovery rate of 0.05, about 15,000 TCR beta sequences were associated with HLA alleles.

This rearrangement joins TRBV15 to TRBJ2-7; TRBD2 aligns across 11 bases. The receptor was isolated from a man aged 40-49 years in good health and CMV-seropositive. Sequenced sample: PBMCs. In DNA, the CDR3 is TGTGCCACCAGCAGAGAGGCTAGCGGGGGGTCCCAGTACTTC. This codes for CATSREASGGSQYF.